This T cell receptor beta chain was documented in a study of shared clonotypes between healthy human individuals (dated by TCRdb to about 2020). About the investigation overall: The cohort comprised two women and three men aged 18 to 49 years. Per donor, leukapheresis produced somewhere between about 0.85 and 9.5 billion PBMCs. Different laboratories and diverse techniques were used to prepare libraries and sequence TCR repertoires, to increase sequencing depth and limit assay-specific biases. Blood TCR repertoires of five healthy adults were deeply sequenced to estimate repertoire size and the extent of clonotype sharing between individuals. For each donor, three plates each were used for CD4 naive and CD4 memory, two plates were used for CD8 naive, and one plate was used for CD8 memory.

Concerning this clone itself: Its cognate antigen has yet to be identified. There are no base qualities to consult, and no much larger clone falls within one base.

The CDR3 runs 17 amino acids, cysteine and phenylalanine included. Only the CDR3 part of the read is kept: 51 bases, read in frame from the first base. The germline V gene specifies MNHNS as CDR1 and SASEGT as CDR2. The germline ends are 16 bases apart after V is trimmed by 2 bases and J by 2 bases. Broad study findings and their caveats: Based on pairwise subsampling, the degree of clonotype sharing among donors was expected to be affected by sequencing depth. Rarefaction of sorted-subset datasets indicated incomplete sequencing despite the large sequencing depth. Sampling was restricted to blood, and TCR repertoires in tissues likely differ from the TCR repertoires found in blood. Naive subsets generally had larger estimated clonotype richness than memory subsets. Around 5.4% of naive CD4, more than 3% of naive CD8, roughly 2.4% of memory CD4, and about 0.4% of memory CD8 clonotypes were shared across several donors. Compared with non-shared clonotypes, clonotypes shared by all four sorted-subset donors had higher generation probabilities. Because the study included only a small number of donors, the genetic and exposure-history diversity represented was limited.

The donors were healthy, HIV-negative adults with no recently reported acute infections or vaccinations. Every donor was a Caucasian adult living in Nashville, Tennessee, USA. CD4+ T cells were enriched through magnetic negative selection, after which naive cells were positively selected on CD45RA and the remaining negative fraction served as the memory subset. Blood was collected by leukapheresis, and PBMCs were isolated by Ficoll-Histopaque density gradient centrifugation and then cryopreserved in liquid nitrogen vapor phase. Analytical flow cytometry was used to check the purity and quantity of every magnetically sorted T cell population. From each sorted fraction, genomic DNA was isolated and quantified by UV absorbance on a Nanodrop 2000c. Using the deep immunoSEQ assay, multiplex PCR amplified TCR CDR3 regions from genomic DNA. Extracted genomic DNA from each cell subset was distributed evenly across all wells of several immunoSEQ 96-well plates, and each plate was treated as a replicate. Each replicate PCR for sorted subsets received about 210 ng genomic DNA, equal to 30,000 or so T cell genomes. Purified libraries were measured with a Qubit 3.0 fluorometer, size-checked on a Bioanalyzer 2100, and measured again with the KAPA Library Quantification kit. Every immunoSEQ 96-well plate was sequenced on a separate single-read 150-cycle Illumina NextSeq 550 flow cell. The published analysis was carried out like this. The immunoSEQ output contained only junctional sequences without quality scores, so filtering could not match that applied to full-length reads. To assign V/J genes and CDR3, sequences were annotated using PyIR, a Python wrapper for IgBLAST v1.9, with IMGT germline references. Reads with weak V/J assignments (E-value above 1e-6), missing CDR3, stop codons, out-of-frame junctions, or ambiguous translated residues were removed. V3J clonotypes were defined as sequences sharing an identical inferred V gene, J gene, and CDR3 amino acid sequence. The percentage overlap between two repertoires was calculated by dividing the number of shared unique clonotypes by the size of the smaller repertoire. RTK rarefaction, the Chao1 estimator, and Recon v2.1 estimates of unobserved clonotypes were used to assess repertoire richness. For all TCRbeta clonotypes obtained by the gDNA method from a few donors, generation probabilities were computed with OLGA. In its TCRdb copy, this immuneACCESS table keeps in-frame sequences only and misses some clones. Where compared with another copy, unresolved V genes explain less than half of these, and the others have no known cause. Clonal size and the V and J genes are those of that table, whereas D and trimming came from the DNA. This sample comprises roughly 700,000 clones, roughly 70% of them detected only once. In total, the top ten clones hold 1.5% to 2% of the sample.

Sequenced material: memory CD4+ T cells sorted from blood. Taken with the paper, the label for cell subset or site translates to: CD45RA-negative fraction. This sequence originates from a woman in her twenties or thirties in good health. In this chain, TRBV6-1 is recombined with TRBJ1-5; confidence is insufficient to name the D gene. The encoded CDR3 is CASSELSRLGRNQPQHF. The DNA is TGTGCCAGCAGTGAACTCTCTCGACTGGGTCGCAATCAGCCCCAGCATTTT.